What follows are 10 T cell receptor beta chains derived from one specimen sequenced in a study of CD8 T cells in ankylosing spondylitis. TCRdb analysed the 5' RACE reads with MiXCR anew, one entry per CDR3 protein. The sample records about 69,000 distinct CDR3 sequences, approximately 5% being singletons. Sequencing input: blood, either unsorted or a sorted T cell fraction (not recorded which). All receptors come from a male donor with ankylosing spondylitis or in good health (not recorded which).

At least ten counts were recorded for this clonotype. J is TRBJ2-3 and V is TRBV20-1; perhaps TRBD2 as D (5 bases). Trimming took 3 bases from V and 2 from J, leaving 12 bases between them. The germline gives CDR1 DFQATT, CDR2 SNEGSKA (reference sequence). The CDR3 runs 14 residues. The CDR3 bases are TGCAGTGCTAGCGAGGGCCATGCCACAGATACGCAGTATTTT. Amino acids: CSASEGHATDTQYF.

There are many counts of this clonotype. This chain joins TRBV20-1 and TRBJ2-1, with 12 bases lining up with TRBD2. Germline V gene data show CDR1 as DFQATT and CDR2 as SNEGSKA (reference sequence). The CDR3 runs to 14 residues. V lost 3 bases to trimming and J lost 7 bases; unmatched junction nucleotides: 4. CDR3 sequence: CSASSSGGANEQFF. CDR3 bases: TGCAGTGCTAGTTCTAGCGGGGGGGCTAATGAGCAGTTCTTC.

This clonotype was detected many times. The rearrangement joins TRBV5-1 to TRBJ2-3; 11 bases agree with TRBD2. This CDR3 has 15 amino acids. Looked up from germline, CDR1 is SGHRS and CDR2 is YFSETQ. V lost 3 bases and J lost 1; bases outside the gene matches: 1. The CDR3 sequence is CASSSTSGGTDTQYF. The CDR3 DNA reads TGCGCCAGCAGCTCGACTAGCGGGGGCACAGATACGCAGTATTTT.

This clonotype was observed at least ten times. The junction departs from the called germline gene at one end, perhaps through a read error. The chain combines TRBV5-5 with TRBJ1-1; D not certain. There are 12 residues in the CDR3. Germline V gene lookup returns CDR1 SGHKS and CDR2 YYEKEE (reference sequence). The CDR3 nucleotides read TGTGCCAGCAGCTACGGGCCGCTCACCTGGCACTTT. This encodes CASSYGPLTWHF.

Ten or more counts support this clonotype. The chain couples TRBV27 to TRBJ2-3; TRBD2 is a possible D gene (6 bases). Trimming removed 2 bases from V and 1 base from J, with 7 bases in between. The CDR3 consists of 14 residues. Germline V gives CDR1 MNHEY, CDR2 SMNVEV (reference sequence). The CDR3 region has the DNA TGTGCCAGCAGTTTAATAGCGGGCACAGATACGCAGTATTTT. As protein: CASSLIAGTDTQYF.

This clonotype was observed many times. The chain couples TRBV10-3 to TRBJ2-7; D ambiguous. V gave up 0 bases and J gave up 3 bases, with 9 bases separating them. This CDR3 spans 14 amino acids. CDR1 is ENHRY, CDR2 SYGVKD, per germline. CDR3 in DNA: TGTGCCATCAGTGAGTCATCGTCGAACTACGAGCAGTACTTC. Translated: CAISESSSNYEQYF.

This clonotype was seen repeatedly, ten times or more. V usage is TRBV12-3 or TRBV12-4 and J usage is TRBJ1-3, with D perhaps matching TRBD1 (5 bases). The CDR3 runs to 15 residues. V lost 6 bases, J lost 4 bases, and 16 bases lay in between. The DNA for the CDR3 is TGTGCCAGCAGCTCTACGACAGTTCGCGGAAACACCATATATTTT. Residues: CASSSTTVRGNTIYF.

This clonotype was seen many times. The chain recombines TRBV29-1 with TRBJ2-1; 10 positions match TRBD1. The CDR3 consists of 13 residues. Unmatched junction bases numbered 2, after V lost 5 bases and J lost 4 bases. From germline, CDR1 is SQVTM and CDR2 ANQGSEA. For the CDR3, the DNA is TGCAGCGTTCCGGGACAGGGGTACAATGAGCAGTTCTTC. Translation gives CSVPGQGYNEQFF.

Many counts were recorded for this clonotype. V usage is TRBV20-1 and J usage is TRBJ2-7; a weak D match, TRBD1 (6 bases). V was pared by 8 bases and J by 0 bases, with 17 bases between. The CDR3 is made up of 14 amino acids. Germline V gives CDR1 DFQATT, CDR2 SNEGSKA (reference sequence). CDR3 sequence: CSLYLGGFSYEQYF. In DNA, the CDR3 is TGCAGTCTTTACCTAGGGGGTTTCTCCTACGAGCAGTACTTC.

This clonotype has at least ten counts. V usage is TRBV10-3 and J usage is TRBJ2-7; 8 nucleotides line up with TRBD1. J was trimmed by 5 bases and V by 4 bases; bases with no gene match: 10. Germline V gene sequence: CDR1 ENHRY, CDR2 SYGVKD. The CDR3 loop spans 15 amino acids. CDR3 residues: CAISASGGAVNEQYF. In DNA form, the CDR3 reads TGTGCCATCAGTGCTTCAGGGGGCGCGGTCAACGAGCAGTACTTC.